This T cell receptor beta chain appears in the sequencing data of a study of OX40 agonist ivuxolimab in advanced cancers. Concerning the study at large: Ivuxolimab, which targeted the costimulatory receptor OX40 (CD134), was an agonistic, fully human IgG2 monoclonal antibody. Intravenous ivuxolimab was administered to patients every 2 weeks at six dose levels: 0.01, 0.1, 0.3, 1.5, 3 and 10 mg/kg. Among the 52 dose-escalation patients, about 19 had hepatocellular carcinoma, approximately 15 melanoma, 9 renal cell carcinoma and 9 head and neck cancer. In the dose-escalation cohort, 82.7% of patients were male, and the mean age was approximately 64 years, with a range of about 20 to 90. Prior anti-PD-1, anti-PD-L1 or anti-CTLA-4 therapy was permitted, and approximately 40% of dose-escalation patients had received checkpoint inhibitors. Three dose-escalation patients achieved partial responses, one with hepatocellular carcinoma and two with cutaneous melanoma. Peripheral TCRbeta sequencing aimed to test whether ivuxolimab altered TCR sequence diversity and caused clonal T-cell expansion. The monotherapy dose-escalation portion (N of about 50 patients) of the phase I ivuxolimab trial is reported in the paper. Here is what the overall study found, with its caveats: Low levels of normalized T-cell clonal expansion were also shown by some nonresponding patients. In the 0.1-3.0 mg/kg groups, partial responders had among the lowest normalized peripheral clonal expansion, particularly in CD8+ T cells. At doses of 0.1 to 3.0 mg/kg, clonal expansion of both CD4+ and CD8+ T cells in blood was seen between baseline and week 6. On average, CD8+ T cells showed more expanded clones than CD4+ T cells after ivuxolimab. The antigen specificity of the peripheral T cells that underwent clonal expansion was not determined.

Patients with autoimmune disease history or receiving systemic immunosuppression were excluded from the trial. Peripheral blood for TCR sequencing was drawn from every dose cohort at baseline, at cycle 4 day 1 and at cycle 7 day 1. The samples were taken from a phase I, first-in-human, multicenter, open-label dose-escalation trial of ivuxolimab. Adults with locally advanced or metastatic head and neck squamous cell, hepatocellular, melanoma or renal cell carcinoma were enrolled in the trial. CD4+ and CD8+ T cells were sorted separately from peripheral blood before TCR sequencing. For sequencing of the TCRbeta CDR3 region, genomic DNA was extracted from the sorted cells. TCRbeta CDR3 regions were sequenced using the immunoSEQ Assay. The clones in this table, taken by TCRdb from immuneACCESS, are in-frame only. Not every clone is retained; where verified, under half of the shortfall comes from an unresolved V gene, and the cause of the rest is unknown. Recorded for this sample are approximately 99,000 clones; 86% of them occurred a single time. The ten largest make up 5.5% of the sample.

As for this clone: It lacks a known antigen. No much larger clone exists at a distance of one base, and base qualities are not known.

CDR1 and CDR2, per the germline V gene, are SGHDN and FVKESK. V loses 1 base, J loses 5 bases, and the germline ends lie 15 bases apart. CDR3 length: 15 amino acids, cysteine to phenylalanine. CDR3 DNA is the only sequence kept; it has 45 bases, read in frame from the first base. The receptor's source is an adult with an advanced solid tumor such as melanoma, head and neck, liver or kidney cancer. The V and J segments used are TRBV14 and TRBJ2-7; TRBD1 is perhaps the D gene, given 5 matching bases. This specimen consisted of CD4+ or CD8+ T cells sorted from blood, obtained in a trial of the OX40 agonist ivuxolimab. The CDR3: CASSQVSPGIDEQYF. The DNA is as follows: TGTGCCAGCAGCCAAGTATCCCCAGGGATTGACGAGCAGTACTTC.